Below are 26 T cell receptor beta chains sequenced from a single sample in a study of blood T cell repertoires in COVID-19. Using immunoSEQ multiplex PCR, the repertoire was profiled, and TCRdb retains in-frame clones only, with some absent. Of 75,000 to 95,000 clones in the sample, roughly 80% were seen once. The sequenced material came from peripheral blood. The receptors were sampled from a man in his fifties with acute or convalescent COVID-19.

The chain carries TRBV18 and TRBJ1-2; TRBD1 aligns across 8 bases. The CDR3 has 14 residues. Germline V gene sequence: CDR1 KGHSH, CDR2 LQKENI. With V trimmed by 3 bases and J by 6 bases, 6 bases remained unmatched. CDR3 amino acids: CASSPQGAQDGYTF. In DNA form, the CDR3 reads TGTGCCAGCTCACCTCAGGGGGCTCAGGATGGCTACACCTTC.

This sequence joins TRBV7-2 and TRBJ2-5; D remains ambiguous. Trimming shortened V by 5 bases and J by 2 bases, and 9 bases separated the two germline ends. The V gene's germline CDR1 is SGHTA and CDR2 FQGNSA. This CDR3 has 13 amino acids. The CDR3 DNA is TGTGCCAGCAGCCCGTGGAGTCAAGAGACCCAGTACTTC. It codes for CASSPWSQETQYF.

The CDR3 region has the DNA TGTGCCAGTAGTGCGGGACAGTTATCAAGCGGGGAGCTGTTTTTT. Protein sequence: CASSAGQLSSGELFF. The V gene is TRBV19, the J gene TRBJ2-2; D may be TRBD1 (7 bases). The CDR3 is made up of 15 amino acids. Germline V CDR1 and CDR2: LNHDA, SQIVND (reference sequence). Trimming removed 5 bases at V and 7 bases at J, with 17 bases between.

V gene TRBV10-1 combines with J gene TRBJ2-5; D unclear. The germline gives CDR1 WNHNN, CDR2 SYGVQD (reference sequence). Trimming took 3 bases from V and 9 from J, leaving 14 bases between them. The CDR3 is 13 residues long. DNA for the CDR3: TGCGCCAGCAGTGACCCACCCTTGGAGTCCCAGTACTTC. Translation: CASSDPPLESQYF.

This clone appeared once. This chain uses TRBV5-6 with TRBJ1-6; D remains unclear. CDR1 SGHDT and CDR2 YYEEEE come from the germline V gene. V gave up 0 bases and J gave up 3 bases, with 7 bases separating them. There are 15 residues in the CDR3. In nucleotides, the CDR3 is TGTGCCAGCAGCTTGGCCGGACTCTATAATTCACCCCTCCACTTT. It yields the protein CASSLAGLYNSPLHF.

DNA of the CDR3: TGTGCCAGCAGCCAAGAGGGGCGTCCTTATTCACCCCTCCACTTT. It yields the protein CASSQEGRPYSPLHF. The chain combines TRBV3-1 (or the pseudogene TRBV3-2) with TRBJ1-6, with D perhaps TRBD1 (5 bases). V lost 0 bases and J lost 8, with 11 bases in between. The CDR3 runs 15 residues. CDR1 and CDR2 from the germline V gene are LGHDT and YNNKEL (reference sequence).

V usage is TRBV30 and J usage is TRBJ1-2; D unclear. From germline, CDR1 is GTSNPN and CDR2 SVGIG (reference sequence). V gave up 1 base and J gave up 8 bases, with 11 bases separating them. The CDR3 length is 12 residues. The CDR3: CAWSGGSPGYTF. CDR3 in DNA: TGTGCCTGGAGTGGCGGGTCCCCGGGCTACACCTTC. Filled out from reference TRBV30 and TRBJ1-2, the complete variable domain reads SQTIHQWPATLVQPVGSPLSLECTVEGTSNPNLYWYRQAAGRGLQLLFYSVGIGQISSEVPQNLSASRPQDRQFILSSKKLLLSDSGFYLCAWSGGSPGYTFGSGTRLTVV.

The chain has TRBV18 and TRBJ2-7; 13 bases are shared with TRBD2. Unmatched junction bases numbered 9, after V lost 3 bases and J lost 4 bases. The CDR3 consists of 17 residues. CDR1 is KGHSH and CDR2 is LQKENI in the germline V gene. The CDR3 loop is CASSPRLLLAGGYEQYF. For the CDR3, the DNA is TGTGCCAGCTCACCCCGCCTCCTACTAGCGGGAGGGTACGAGCAGTACTTC.

This rearrangement joins TRBV24-1 to TRBJ2-1; 7 bases are shared with TRBD1. This CDR3 has 15 residues. V was clipped by 3 bases and J by 12 bases; unmatched bases: 13. Germline CDR1 KGHDR, CDR2 SFDVKD. The CDR3, as DNA: TGTGCCACCAGTGATCCCAAAGGGCCGGGGACAGTGCAGTTCTTC. Its translation is CATSDPKGPGTVQFF.

The V gene is TRBV19, the J gene TRBJ1-1; D remains ambiguous. Trimming pared 0 bases from V and 8 bases from J, leaving 10 bases between. CDR1 is LNHDA, CDR2 SQIVND, per germline (reference sequence). CDR3 size: 13 residues. This CDR3 reads CASSIDLTAEAFF. The DNA of the CDR3 is TGTGCCAGTAGTATAGATTTAACAGCAGAAGCTTTCTTT.

Notes on this clone: The identical CDR3 is also encoded by other nucleotide sequences in the sample. This chain joins TRBV28 and TRBJ2-1; 7 bases map to TRBD2. Germline V gene lookup returns CDR1 MDHEN and CDR2 SYDVKM. V trimming: 6 bases; J trimming: 7 bases; junction bases outside the gene matches: 3. The CDR3 totals 12 residues. The CDR3 coding sequence is TGTGCCAGCAGCCTCGGGAGGAATGAGCAGTTCTTC. It encodes CASSLGRNEQFF.

This sequence joins TRBV5-5 and TRBJ1-5; a weak D match, TRBD1 (5 bases). Germline V gene lookup returns CDR1 SGHKS and CDR2 YYEKEE (reference sequence). CDR3 length: 15 amino acids. V gave up 6 bases and J gave up 1 base, with 14 bases separating them. The CDR3 protein is CASTSFGGSNQPQHF. In DNA form, the CDR3 reads TGTGCCAGCACCTCCTTTGGGGGGAGCAATCAGCCCCAGCATTTT.

J is TRBJ2-4 and V is TRBV6-2 or TRBV6-3; D possibly corresponds to TRBD2 (6 bases). V gave up 1 base and J gave up 1 base, with 11 bases separating them. Germline CDR1 and CDR2: MNHEY and SVGEGT. This CDR3 is built from 16 residues. The CDR3 loop reads CASSYLQSGAKNIQYF. The CDR3 DNA follows: TGTGCCAGCAGTTACTTACAAAGCGGGGCCAAAAACATTCAGTACTTC.

The chain recombines TRBV7-2 with TRBJ2-7; 9 bases fit TRBD1. This CDR3 is 12 amino acids long. Unmatched junction bases numbered 5, after V lost 5 bases and J lost 9 bases. Germline loops: CDR1 SGHTA, CDR2 FQGNSA. Here the CDR3 reads CASSATGGGQYF. The CDR3 nucleotides are TGTGCCAGCAGCGCAACAGGGGGCGGGCAGTACTTC. The full variable domain, completed using reference TRBV7-2 and TRBJ2-7, is GAGVSQSPSNKVTEKGKDVELRCDPISGHTALYWYRQSLGQGLEFLIYFQGNSAPDKSGLPSDRFSAERTGGSVSTLTIQRTQQEDSAVYLCASSATGGGQYFGPGTRLTVT.

This clone was seen just once. The genes are TRBV19 and TRBJ2-2, with D possibly being TRBD2 (5 bases). CDR3 size: 14 residues. Germline V gene data show CDR1 as LNHDA and CDR2 as SQIVND (reference sequence). V was shortened by 2 bases and J by 2 bases, with 6 bases between the two germline ends. The CDR3 loop is CASSIRGNTGELFF. The CDR3 DNA follows: TGTGCCAGTAGTATACGGGGAAACACCGGGGAGCTGTTTTTT.

V usage is TRBV27 and J usage is TRBJ1-1; 7 bases line up with TRBD1. Germline loops: CDR1 MNHEY, CDR2 SMNVEV (reference sequence). With V trimmed by 2 bases and J by 8 bases, 2 bases remained unmatched. The CDR3 runs to 12 residues. CDR3 sequence reads: CASSLPQGEAFF. CDR3 sequence (DNA): TGTGCCAGCAGTTTACCACAGGGGGAAGCTTTCTTT.

This chain uses TRBV2 with TRBJ1-6; TRBD1 might be the D (5 bases). Germline values: CDR1 SNHLY, CDR2 FYNNEI. This CDR3 contains 15 residues. Trimming took off 4 bases at V and 6 bases at J, with 13 bases between the two ends. DNA of the CDR3: TGTGCCAGCAGTGGGTGGGACTTGTCTAATTCACCCCTCCACTTT. This encodes CASSGWDLSNSPLHF.

The count of this clone is one. The rearrangement uses TRBV19 and TRBJ2-7; D unresolved. Germline values: CDR1 LNHDA, CDR2 SQIVND (reference sequence). Trimming shortened V by 3 bases and J by 2 bases, and 14 bases separated the two germline ends. The CDR3 extends over 15 amino acids. CDR3 residues: CASSMGSAFTYEQYF. CDR3 DNA sequence: TGTGCCAGTAGTATGGGCTCGGCGTTCACCTACGAGCAGTACTTC.

The rearrangement joins TRBV4-1 to TRBJ1-1; the D is unclear. V was cut by 4 bases and J by 4 bases, with 10 bases left in between. This CDR3 region has 13 residues. The germline V gene has CDR1 MGHRA and CDR2 YSYEKL. DNA for the CDR3: TGCGCCAGCAGCCCTCAGACACGCACTGAAGCTTTCTTT. Its protein is CASSPQTRTEAFF.

V usage is TRBV9 and J usage is TRBJ1-1; no clear D. Germline assignment: CDR1 SGDLS and CDR2 YYNGEE. This CDR3 has 15 residues. V lost 0 bases to trimming and J lost 0 bases, with 9 bases between them. Written as DNA, the CDR3 is TGTGCCAGCAGCGTAGCTGGCACCTTGAACACTGAAGCTTTCTTT. Translation gives CASSVAGTLNTEAFF.

V gene TRBV29-1 combines with J gene TRBJ2-1; D might be TRBD1 (5 bases). Germline CDR1 and CDR2: SQVTM and ANQGSEA. Trimming removed 1 base from V and 2 bases from J, with 9 bases in between. The CDR3 runs to 14 residues. CDR3 sequence: CSVEGQGPYNEQFF. CDR3 DNA sequence: TGCAGCGTTGAAGGCCAGGGCCCCTACAATGAGCAGTTCTTC.

The genes are TRBV5-4 and TRBJ2-3; D perhaps matches TRBD2 (6 bases). Trimming left V 4 bases short and J 7 bases short, with 19 bases between. The CDR3 totals 15 residues. From germline, CDR1 is SGHNT and CDR2 YYREEE (reference sequence). This chain's CDR3 is CASSILGPAGNTQYF. CDR3 coding DNA: TGTGCCAGCAGCATTCTGGGGCCGGCGGGGAATACGCAGTATTTT.

V usage is TRBV24-1 and J usage is TRBJ2-5; D is perhaps TRBD2 (6 bases). From germline, CDR1 is KGHDR and CDR2 SFDVKD. The CDR3 runs 13 residues. Trimming left V 4 bases short and J 5 bases short, with 10 bases between. CDR3 in DNA: TGTGCCACCAGTGAACGGGAGAAGGAGACCCAGTACTTC. It codes for CATSEREKETQYF.

V and J are TRBV24-1 and TRBJ2-5; the match to TRBD1 covers 7 bases. V dropped 4 bases and J dropped 4; count of bases not matched to a gene: 11. The germline CDR1 and CDR2 sequences are KGHDR and SFDVKD. CDR3 length: 16 residues. CDR3 nucleotide sequence: TGTGCCACCAGTGACCCTATCTCGGACAGGACAGAGACCCAGTACTTC. Translated: CATSDPISDRTETQYF.

The V gene is TRBV19, the J gene TRBJ2-7; D uncertain. CDR3 size: 13 residues. V lost 2 bases and J lost 3, with 8 bases in between. CDR1 is LNHDA and CDR2 is SQIVND in the germline V gene (reference sequence). The CDR3 protein is CASSITHSYEQYF. CDR3 DNA sequence: TGTGCCAGTAGTATAACTCACAGCTACGAGCAGTACTTC.

The chain joins TRBV2 to TRBJ2-2, with D perhaps matching TRBD2 (6 bases). The CDR3 spans 14 residues. CDR1 is SNHLY, CDR2 FYNNEI, per germline. V was pared by 10 bases and J by 0 bases, with 12 bases between. CDR3 sequence reads: CATRRGANTGELFF. Written as DNA, the CDR3 is TGTGCCACGCGGCGGGGCGCGAACACCGGGGAGCTGTTTTTT.